This section outlines one T cell receptor beta chain sequence together with its context. This CDR3 comprises 15 residues. Germline V gene sequence: CDR1 MNHEY, CDR2 SMNVEV (reference sequence). V was cut by 6 bases and J by 3 bases, with 17 bases left in between. Clones were read by immunoSEQ multiplex PCR, and TCRdb kept only the in-frame ones, dropping some. The top ten clones hold 1.5% to 2% of a sample with roughly 500,000 clones, 88% of them seen once. This specimen comes from a study of blood T cell repertoires in COVID-19. The TCR was taken from a woman in her thirties or forties who had recovered from COVID-19. Sequenced: PBMCs or T cells enriched from blood (not recorded which). The V call is TRBV27, the J call TRBJ1-2; D unresolved. The CDR3 nucleotides read TGTGCCAGCAGCCCCACGGGGAGGGATTACTATGGCTACACCTTC. Its protein product is CASSPTGRDYYGYTF.